Listed here are 16 T cell receptor beta chains from one sample, sequenced in a study of T cells after posttransplantation cyclophosphamide. The repertoire was sequenced with immunoSEQ multiplex PCR; TCRdb's copy has only in-frame clones and lacks some. This table has some 22,000 clones, about 82% appearing once. Sequencing used PBMCs. The receptors here all came from a woman in her fifties or sixties with a blood cancer, CMV-positive, and with a related stem cell donor.

This chain joins TRBV6-1 and TRBJ1-4, with D possibly matching TRBD1 (5 bases). CDR3 length: 14 amino acids. Germline V gene data show CDR1 as MNHNS and CDR2 as SASEGT. With 2 bases removed from V and 9 bases from J, the gap between germline ends came to 13 bases. In nucleotides, the CDR3 is TGTGCCAGCAGTGAAACCAGGGAGGGCAAAAAACTGTTTTTT. It specifies CASSETREGKKLFF.

V and J are TRBV27 and TRBJ2-7, with D tentatively TRBD1 (6 bases). V shed 3 bases and J shed 1 base, with 13 bases lying between them. The CDR3 totals 15 residues. Germline V lookup: CDR1 MNHEY, CDR2 SMNVEV (reference sequence). The CDR3 bases are TGTGCCAGCAGTTTGGGACGGGACACATCCTACGAGCAGTACTTC. Translated, it gives CASSLGRDTSYEQYF.

The chain has TRBV7-9 and TRBJ2-1; 9 positions match TRBD2. The trim removed 0 bases at V and 10 bases at J, leaving 10 bases unmatched. CDR1 and CDR2 from the germline V gene are SEHNR and FQNEAQ (reference sequence). The CDR3 has 16 residues. The CDR3 reads CASSLAGKREDREQFF. In nucleotides, the CDR3 is TGTGCCAGCAGCTTAGCGGGGAAGCGGGAGGATAGGGAGCAGTTCTTC.

The chain recombines TRBV18 with TRBJ2-3, with 10 bases identical to TRBD2. The CDR3 has 18 residues. V dropped 5 bases and J dropped 0; count of bases not matched to a gene: 11. Germline CDR1 reads KGHSH; CDR2 reads LQKENI. CDR3 sequence reads: CASSMLLAGLPSTDTQYF. In DNA form, the CDR3 reads TGTGCCAGCTCAATGCTACTAGCGGGATTGCCTAGCACAGATACGCAGTATTTT. Drawing the rest from reference TRBV18 and TRBJ2-3, the complete variable domain is NAGVMQNPRHLVRRRGQEARLRCSPMKGHSHVYWYRQLPEEGLKFMVYLQKENIIDESGMPKERFSAEFPKEGPSILRIQQVVRGDSAAYFCASSMLLAGLPSTDTQYFGPGTRLTVL.

The rearrangement uses TRBV30 and TRBJ1-2; D might be TRBD1 (5 bases). Germline values: CDR1 GTSNPN, CDR2 SVGIG (reference sequence). This CDR3 comprises 15 residues. V lost 2 bases to trimming and J lost 9 bases, with 22 bases between them. CDR3 DNA sequence: TGTGCCTGGAGTTCATTACGGACGGGGGAGGGACGCTACACCTTC. The encoded protein is CAWSSLRTGEGRYTF.

The V call is TRBV7-9, the J call TRBJ2-1, with D maybe TRBD1 (5 bases). Germline CDR1 SEHNR, CDR2 FQNEAQ (reference sequence). V lost 1 base, J lost 1 base, and 11 bases lay in between. The length of the CDR3 is 16 residues. The CDR3 DNA reads as TGTGCCAGCAGCTTAGGACAGTCCCTATCCTACAATGAGCAGTTCTTC. This codes for CASSLGQSLSYNEQFF.

This chain connects TRBV29-1 to TRBJ1-2; tentative D call: TRBD1 (6 bases). Deletions cut 7 bases from V and 7 bases from J, with 13 bases between. The V gene's germline CDR1 is SQVTM and CDR2 ANQGSEA. The CDR3 has 11 residues. The CDR3 sequence: CSGQTGGGYTF. The CDR3 region has the DNA TGCAGCGGTCAGACAGGTGGTGGCTACACCTTC. The full variable domain, its missing parts supplied by reference TRBV29-1 and TRBJ1-2, is SAVISQKPSRDICQRGTSLTIQCQVDSQVTMMFWYRQQPGQSLTLIATANQGSEATYESGFVIDKFPISRPNLTFSTLTVSNMSPEDSSIYLCSGQTGGGYTFGSGTRLTVV.

Only one count was recorded for this clone. This chain connects TRBV11-2 to TRBJ2-3, with 8 bases fitting TRBD2. V shed 5 bases, J shed 0 bases, and the junction held 4 bases outside the gene matches. CDR1 and CDR2 (germline): SGHAT, FQNNGV. The CDR3 contains 15 residues. CDR3 in DNA: TGTGCCAGCAGCCCACTAGCGGTGAGCACAGATACGCAGTATTTT. Protein: CASSPLAVSTDTQYF.

The genes are TRBV6-5 and TRBJ2-5; D call uncertain. The assigned J gene may be wrong: the sequence end matches TRBJ2-7 better. The CDR3 totals 11 residues. In germline, CDR1 is MNHEY, CDR2 SVGAGI. The CDR3 nucleotides read TGTGCCAGCAGTTACTCGGGCGAGCAGTACTTC. This codes for CASSYSGEQYF.

J is TRBJ1-3 and V is TRBV19; TRBD1 agrees at 9 bases. CDR3 length equals 15 residues. V dropped 3 bases and J dropped 4; count of bases not matched to a gene: 4. Germline V gene sequence: CDR1 LNHDA, CDR2 SQIVND (reference sequence). In DNA, the CDR3 is TGTGCCAGTAGTATTGGACAGGGGTCCGGAAACACCATATATTTT. Translation: CASSIGQGSGNTIYF.

The genes are TRBV6-5 and TRBJ2-5; 9 bases match TRBD2. Near its end, the DNA agrees better with TRBJ2-7, so the J call may be wrong. The CDR3 has 15 residues. The germline V gene has CDR1 MNHEY and CDR2 SVGAGI. CDR3 region: CASSYTLAGENEQYF. The DNA for the CDR3 is TGTGCCAGCAGTTACACCTTAGCGGGAGAAAACGAGCAGTACTTC.

V gene TRBV6-4 combines with J gene TRBJ2-1, with D possibly TRBD2 on 6 matching bases. Trimming pared 5 bases from V and 4 bases from J, leaving 15 bases between. The CDR3 is made up of 15 amino acids. Germline CDR1 MRHNA, CDR2 SNTAGT. The CDR3 protein is CASSPGTGSYNEQFF. In nucleotides, the CDR3 is TGTGCCAGCAGTCCCGGGACTGGCTCATACAATGAGCAGTTCTTC.

This rearrangement joins TRBV4-2 to TRBJ2-7; TRBD1 aligns across 9 bases. Germline V gene data show CDR1 as LGHNA and CDR2 as YNFKEQ. V was pared by 2 bases and J by 3 bases, with 8 bases of the junction left unmatched. The CDR3 has 16 residues. CDR3 sequence reads: CASSQKTGQGFYEQYF. DNA for the CDR3: TGTGCCAGCAGCCAAAAAACGGGACAGGGATTCTACGAGCAGTACTTC.

The chain links TRBV5-4 to TRBJ2-2; D gene uncertain. The CDR3 is 16 amino acids. With 1 base removed from V and 4 bases from J, the gap between germline ends came to 14 bases. CDR1 and CDR2 from the germline V gene are SGHNT and YYREEE (reference sequence). Written as DNA, the CDR3 is TGTGCCAGCAGCTTGTCGGTGGGCGCGAGCACCGGGGAGCTGTTTTTT. Protein product: CASSLSVGASTGELFF.

This chain links TRBV27 with TRBJ1-1; weak D call: TRBD1 (5 bases). V was clipped by 3 bases and J by 4 bases, with 15 bases between them. This CDR3 is built from 15 residues. The germline V gene encodes CDR1 MNHEY and CDR2 SMNVEV (reference sequence). The CDR3 sequence: CASSLTAWSRTEAFF. DNA for the CDR3: TGTGCCAGCAGTTTGACAGCCTGGTCGCGCACTGAAGCTTTCTTT.

The genes are TRBV4-1 and TRBJ2-3, with 8 bases aligning to TRBD2. This CDR3 comprises 15 residues. Trimming took 0 bases from V and 6 from J; bases not matched to a gene: 5. The V gene's germline CDR1 is MGHRA and CDR2 YSYEKL. CDR3 sequence reads: CASSQDGRAADTQYF. DNA for the CDR3: TGCGCCAGCAGCCAAGACGGGAGGGCCGCGGATACGCAGTATTTT.